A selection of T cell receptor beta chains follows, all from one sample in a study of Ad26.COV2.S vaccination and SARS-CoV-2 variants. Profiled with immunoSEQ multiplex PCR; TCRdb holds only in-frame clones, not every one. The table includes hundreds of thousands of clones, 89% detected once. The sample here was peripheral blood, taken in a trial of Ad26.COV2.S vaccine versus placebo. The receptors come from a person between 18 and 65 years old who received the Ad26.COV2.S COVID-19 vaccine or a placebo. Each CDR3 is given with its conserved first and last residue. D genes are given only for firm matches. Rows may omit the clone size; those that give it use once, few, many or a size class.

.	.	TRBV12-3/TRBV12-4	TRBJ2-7	CASSTDGYEQYF
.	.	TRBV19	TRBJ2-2	CASSIWTSNTGELFF
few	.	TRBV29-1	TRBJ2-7	CSPSYEQYF
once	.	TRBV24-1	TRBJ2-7	CATSAGTEQYF
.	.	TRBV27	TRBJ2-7	CASSLVAGTLSSYEQYF
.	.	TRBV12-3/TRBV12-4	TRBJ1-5	CASSLLGGEPQHF
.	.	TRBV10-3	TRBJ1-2	CAISEATGFYGYTF
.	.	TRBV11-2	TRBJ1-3	CASSLGGSGNTIYF
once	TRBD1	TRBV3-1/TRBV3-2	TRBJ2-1	CASSQEGGGEQFF
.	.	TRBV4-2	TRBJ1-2	CASSQEPPQGYGYTF
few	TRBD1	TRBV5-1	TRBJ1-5	CASRDSSNQPQHF
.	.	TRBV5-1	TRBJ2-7	CASSLGWDSYEQYF